The following is a T cell receptor (beta chain) sequence with its context. Its antigen is currently unknown. Primers included in the PCR were 60 Vbeta and 13 Jbeta primers. Profiled with immunoSEQ multiplex PCR; TCRdb holds only in-frame clones, not every one. The sample includes under 120,000 clones, 74% seen only once; the top ten take less than 3.5%. This sample was included in a study of cytomegalovirus exposure and HLA in healthy donors. Study outcomes and limitations: The sole available immune exposure information was CMV serostatus. Earlier analysis yielded a pattern in which most TCR beta V segments were productive about 90% or about 30% of the time.

Healthy donors of bone marrow made up the group. Sequenced sample: PBMCs. The TCR originated in a man aged 50 or older in good health and CMV-seropositive.

The CDR3 sequence is CASMGDTEAFF. The CDR3 coding sequence is TGCGCCAGCATGGGAGACACTGAAGCTTTCTTT. The V gene is TRBV10-2, the J gene TRBJ1-1, with no clear D. Between the trimmed V and J ends, which lost 7 bases and 3 bases, there was a span of 6 bases. Germline-derived CDR1 and CDR2 are WSHSY and SAAADI. There are 11 residues in the CDR3.